This entry is about one T cell receptor beta chain. As yet, its antigen is unknown. The CDR3 is 15 residues long. Germline loops: CDR1 MNHEY, CDR2 SVGAGI. With 6 bases removed from V and 4 bases from J, the gap between germline ends came to 18 bases. The data originate from a study of cytomegalovirus exposure and HLA in healthy donors. The study's findings and limits: Earlier analysis found most TCR beta V segments productive about 87% or about 30% of the time. TRBV6-2, TRBV6-3 and other indistinguishable V segments were excluded. Cytomegalovirus-associated TCR beta chains were listed, numbering some 170. Later work associated fewer than 20,000 TCR beta sequences with HLA alleles at 0.05 false discovery rate.

The PCR was carried out with 60 Vbeta primers and 13 Jbeta primers. TCRdb's table, derived via immunoSEQ multiplex PCR, lists solely in-frame clones and lacks some. Altogether about 150,000 clones are present, approximately 82% being singletons, with the ten largest covering over 9%. The chain uses TRBV6-5 and TRBJ1-2, with D tentatively TRBD1 (5 bases). Sequenced: PBMCs. The TCR sequence derives from a man between 18 and 29 years old in good health and CMV-seropositive. The CDR3 DNA follows: TGTGCCAGCAGCTCCCCGGGACTCCCAAGCTATGGCTACACCTTC. Protein: CASSSPGLPSYGYTF.